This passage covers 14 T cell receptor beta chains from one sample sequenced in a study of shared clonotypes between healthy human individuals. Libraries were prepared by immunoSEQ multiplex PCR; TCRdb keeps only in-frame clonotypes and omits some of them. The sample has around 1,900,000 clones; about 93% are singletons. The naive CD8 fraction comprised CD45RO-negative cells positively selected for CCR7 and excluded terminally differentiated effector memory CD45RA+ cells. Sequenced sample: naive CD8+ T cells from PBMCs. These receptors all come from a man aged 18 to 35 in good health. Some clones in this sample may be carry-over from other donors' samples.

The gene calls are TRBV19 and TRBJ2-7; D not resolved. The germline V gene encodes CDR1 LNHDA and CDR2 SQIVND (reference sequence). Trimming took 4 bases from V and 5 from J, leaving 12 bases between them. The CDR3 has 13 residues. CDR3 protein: CASSTVFLDEQYF. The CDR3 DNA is TGTGCCAGTAGTACCGTCTTCCTAGACGAGCAGTACTTC.

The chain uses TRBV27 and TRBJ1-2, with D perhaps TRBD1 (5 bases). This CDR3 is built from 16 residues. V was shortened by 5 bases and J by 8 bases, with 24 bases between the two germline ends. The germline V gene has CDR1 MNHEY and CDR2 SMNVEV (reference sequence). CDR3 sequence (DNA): TGTGCCAGCAGTCCCCTGGGGGGGGACTTTCGGAGCGGCTACACCTTC. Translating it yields CASSPLGGDFRSGYTF.

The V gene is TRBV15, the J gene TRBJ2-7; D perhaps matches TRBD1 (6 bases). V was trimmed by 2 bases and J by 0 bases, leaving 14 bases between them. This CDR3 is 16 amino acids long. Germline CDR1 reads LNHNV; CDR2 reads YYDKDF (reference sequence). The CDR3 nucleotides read TGTGCCACCAGCAGACTCGGTGTAGGGGGCTCCTACGAGCAGTACTTC. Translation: CATSRLGVGGSYEQYF.

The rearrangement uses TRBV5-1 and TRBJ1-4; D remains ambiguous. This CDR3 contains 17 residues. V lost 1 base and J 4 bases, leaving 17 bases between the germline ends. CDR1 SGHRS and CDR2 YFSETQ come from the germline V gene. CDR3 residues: CASSLTPGQALNEKLFF. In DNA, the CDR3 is TGCGCCAGCAGCTTGACACCGGGTCAAGCCCTTAATGAAAAACTGTTTTTT. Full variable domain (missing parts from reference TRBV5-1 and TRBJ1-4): KAGVTQTPRYLIKTRGQQVTLSCSPISGHRSVSWYQQTPGQGLQFLFEYFSETQRNKGNFPGRFSGRQFSNSRSEMNVSTLELGDSALYLCASSLTPGQALNEKLFFGSGTQLSVL.

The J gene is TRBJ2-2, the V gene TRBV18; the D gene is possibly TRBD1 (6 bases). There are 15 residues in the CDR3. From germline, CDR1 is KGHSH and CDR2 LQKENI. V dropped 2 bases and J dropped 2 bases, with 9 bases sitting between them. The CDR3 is CASSPGTPNTGELFF. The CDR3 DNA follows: TGTGCCAGCTCACCAGGGACACCTAACACCGGGGAGCTGTTTTTT. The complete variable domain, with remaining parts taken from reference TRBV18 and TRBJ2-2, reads NAGVMQNPRHLVRRRGQEARLRCSPMKGHSHVYWYRQLPEEGLKFMVYLQKENIIDESGMPKERFSAEFPKEGPSILRIQQVVRGDSAAYFCASSPGTPNTGELFFGEGSRLTVL.

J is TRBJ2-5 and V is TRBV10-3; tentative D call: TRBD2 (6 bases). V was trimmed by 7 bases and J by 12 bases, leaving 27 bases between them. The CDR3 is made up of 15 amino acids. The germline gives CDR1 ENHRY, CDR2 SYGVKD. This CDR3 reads CAITGDVTEPRTKYF. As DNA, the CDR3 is TGTGCCATCACCGGCGATGTCACAGAGCCTAGGACTAAGTACTTC.

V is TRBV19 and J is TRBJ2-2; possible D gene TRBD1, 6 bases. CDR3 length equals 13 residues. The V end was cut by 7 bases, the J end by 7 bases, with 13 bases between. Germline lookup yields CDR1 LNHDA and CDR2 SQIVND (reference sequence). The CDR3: CASMVRGIGELFF. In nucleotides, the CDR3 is TGTGCCAGTATGGTCAGGGGAATCGGGGAGCTGTTTTTT.

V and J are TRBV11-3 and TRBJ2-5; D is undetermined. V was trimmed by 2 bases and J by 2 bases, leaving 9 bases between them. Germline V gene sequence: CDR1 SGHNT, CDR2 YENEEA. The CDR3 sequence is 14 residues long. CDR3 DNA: TGTGCCAGCAGCTTATGCTCAGAACAAGAGACCCAGTACTTC. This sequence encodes CASSLCSEQETQYF.

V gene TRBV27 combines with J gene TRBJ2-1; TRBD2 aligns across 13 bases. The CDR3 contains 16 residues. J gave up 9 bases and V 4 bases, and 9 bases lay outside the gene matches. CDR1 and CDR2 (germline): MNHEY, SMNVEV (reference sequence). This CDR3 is CASSSWTSGSSSEQFF. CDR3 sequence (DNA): TGTGCCAGCAGTTCCTGGACTAGCGGGAGCTCGTCTGAGCAGTTCTTC.

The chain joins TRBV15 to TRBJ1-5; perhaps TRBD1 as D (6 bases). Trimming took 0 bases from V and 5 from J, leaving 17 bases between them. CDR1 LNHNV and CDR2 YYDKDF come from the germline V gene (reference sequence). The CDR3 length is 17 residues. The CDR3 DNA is TGTGCCACCAGCAGAGATCTCCGGCAGGGGTTGGATCAGCCCCAGCATTTT. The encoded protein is CATSRDLRQGLDQPQHF. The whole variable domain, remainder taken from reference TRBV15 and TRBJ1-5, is DAMVIQNPRYQVTQFGKPVTLSCSQTLNHNVMYWYQQKSSQAPKLLFHYYDKDFNNEADTPDNFQSRRPNTSFCFLDIRSPGLGDTAMYLCATSRDLRQGLDQPQHFGDGTRLSIL.

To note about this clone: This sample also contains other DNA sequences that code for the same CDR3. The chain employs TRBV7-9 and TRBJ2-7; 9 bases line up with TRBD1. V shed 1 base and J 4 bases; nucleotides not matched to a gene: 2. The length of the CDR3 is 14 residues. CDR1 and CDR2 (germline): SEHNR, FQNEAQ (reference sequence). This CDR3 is CASSLGDRGYEQYF. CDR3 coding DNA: TGTGCCAGCAGCTTAGGTGACAGGGGGTACGAGCAGTACTTC.

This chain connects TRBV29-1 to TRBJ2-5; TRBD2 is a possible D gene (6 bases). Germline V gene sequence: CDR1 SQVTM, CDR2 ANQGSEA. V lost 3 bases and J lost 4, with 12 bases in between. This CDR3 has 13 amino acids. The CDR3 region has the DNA TGCAGCGTTGAGGGCGGGATCACAGAGACCCAGTACTTC. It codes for CSVEGGITETQYF.

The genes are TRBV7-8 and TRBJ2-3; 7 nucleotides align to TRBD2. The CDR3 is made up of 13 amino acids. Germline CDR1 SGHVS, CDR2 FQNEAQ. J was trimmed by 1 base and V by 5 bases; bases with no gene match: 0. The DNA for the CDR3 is TGTGCCAGCAGCGGGAGGGGCACAGATACGCAGTATTTT. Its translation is CASSGRGTDTQYF.

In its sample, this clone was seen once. The DNA for the CDR3 is TGTGCCAGTATAGACCCGTATGGGACTGAAGCTTTCTTT. It yields the protein CASIDPYGTEAFF. The chain recombines TRBV19 with TRBJ1-1; D gene ambiguous. The CDR3 runs to 13 residues. Looked up from germline, CDR1 is LNHDA and CDR2 is SQIVND (reference sequence). Trimming took off 7 bases at V and 5 bases at J, with 14 bases between the two ends.